This T cell receptor (beta chain) was profiled in a study of OX40 agonist ivuxolimab in advanced cancers. Concerning the study at large: Ivuxolimab was a fully human IgG2 agonistic monoclonal antibody targeting the costimulatory receptor OX40 (CD134). Of the roughly 53 patients in dose escalation, 19 had hepatocellular carcinoma, approximately 15 had melanoma, 9 had renal cell carcinoma and 9 had head and neck cancer. The paper describes the monotherapy dose-escalation part (N of about 55 patients) of the phase I trial of ivuxolimab. Peripheral TCRbeta sequencing aimed to test whether ivuxolimab altered TCR sequence diversity and caused clonal T-cell expansion. The dose-escalation cohort was roughly 80% male with a mean age of about 60 years, ranging from 23 to 79. Patients were allowed to have had prior anti-PD-1, anti-PD-L1 or anti-CTLA-4 therapy, and 30% to 40% of the dose-escalation patients had been treated with checkpoint inhibitors. Partial responses occurred in three dose-escalation patients: two with cutaneous melanoma and one with hepatocellular carcinoma. Intravenous ivuxolimab was administered to patients every 2 weeks at six dose levels: 0.01, 0.1, 0.3, 1.5, 3 and 10 mg/kg.

Genomic DNA was isolated from the sorted cells so that the TCRbeta CDR3 region could be sequenced. TCRbeta CDR3 regions were sequenced using the immunoSEQ Assay. The immuneACCESS repertoire file appears here via TCRdb, limited to in-frame rearrangements. These files lack a portion of the clones; in checked studies, under half of the deficit traces to unresolved V genes, and the cause of the others is not known. The sample has 43,000 or so clones on record, roughly 88% of them singletons. The biggest ten clones account for around an eighth of the sample. The trial excluded patients who had a history of autoimmune disease or were on systemic immunosuppression. Peripheral blood for TCR sequencing was drawn from every dose cohort at baseline, at cycle 4 day 1 and at cycle 7 day 1. Samples came from an open-label, multicenter, first-in-human phase I dose-escalation trial of ivuxolimab. The trial enrolled adults with locally advanced or metastatic head and neck squamous cell, hepatocellular, melanoma or renal cell carcinoma. Before TCR sequencing, CD4+ T cells and CD8+ T cells were sorted from peripheral blood as separate populations.

With regard to this clone: The antigen it binds to is not known. One base away there is no much larger clone; base qualities are not given.

The full study reports these points: After ivuxolimab, more expanded clones were found on average in CD8+ T cells than in CD4+ T cells. At doses of 0.1 to 3.0 mg/kg, clonal expansion of both CD4+ and CD8+ blood T cells was observed from baseline to week 6. In partial responders in the 0.1-3.0 mg/kg groups, normalized peripheral clonal expansion was found to be among the lowest, especially among CD8+ T cells. Low levels of normalized T-cell clonal expansion were also seen in some patients who did not respond. The antigen specificity of the peripheral T cells that underwent clonal expansion was not determined.

This TCR came from an adult with an advanced solid tumor such as melanoma, head and neck, liver or kidney cancer. The sample here was CD4+ or CD8+ T cells sorted from blood, taken in a trial of the OX40 agonist ivuxolimab.

The sequenced DNA is TGTGCCAGCAGCTTATATGAGGCCCTCGGGCAGTACTTC. Translation gives CASSLYEALGQYF. The rearranged chain carries TRBV11-2 and TRBJ2-7; the D gene cannot be named for sure. V loses 2 bases of germline sequence and J loses 9 bases, and the interval between the two ends is 14 bases. Inclusive of the bounding cysteine and phenylalanine, the CDR3 is 13 residues long. This entry keeps only the CDR3 DNA: 39 bases, framed from base 1. The CDR1 and CDR2 encoded by the germline V gene are SGHAT and FQNNGV.